Listed here are 9 T cell receptor beta chains from one sample, sequenced in a study of CD8 T cells in ankylosing spondylitis. Study-wide points: Ankylosing spondylitis blood seemed to carry a telltale TCR beta motif made of about 8 highly homologous variants.

TCRdb independently ran MiXCR on the 5' RACE reads; one entry per CDR3 protein. The sample comprises about 340,000 distinct CDR3 sequences, 8% of which are singletons, and roughly 14% rests with the top ten. Their target antigens are unknown. Sequencing was performed on blood, either unsorted or a sorted T cell fraction (not recorded which). These receptors were collected from a male donor with ankylosing spondylitis.

V gene TRBV6-5 combines with J gene TRBJ2-1, with D possibly matching TRBD1 (6 bases). The CDR3 is 12 amino acids. Germline V gene lookup returns CDR1 MNHEY and CDR2 SVGAGI. Trimming pared 2 bases from V and 11 bases from J, leaving 10 bases between. The CDR3 is CASSYRWGQQFF. CDR3 in DNA: TGTGCCAGCAGTTACAGATGGGGGCAGCAGTTCTTC.

The chain couples TRBV4-3 to TRBJ2-5, with 10 nucleotides matching TRBD2. Germline V CDR1 and CDR2: LGHNA, YSLEER. This CDR3 comprises 18 residues. After removal of 0 bases from V and 5 bases from J, the junction contained 12 bases not matched to a gene. The CDR3 here is CASSQDALSGRWGETQYF. The CDR3 nucleotides are TGCGCCAGCAGCCAAGATGCTCTTAGCGGGAGGTGGGGCGAGACCCAGTACTTC.

The chain carries TRBV5-1 and TRBJ1-2; D is uncertain. Deletions cut 3 bases from V and 9 bases from J, with 12 bases between. The CDR3 covers 12 residues. Germline CDR1 and CDR2: SGHRS and YFSETQ. CDR3: CASSSGLSSYTF. The DNA for the CDR3 is TGCGCCAGCAGCTCCGGCCTCTCCAGCTACACCTTC.

This clonotype has only a few counts. This chain links TRBV20-1 with TRBJ1-5, with 7 bases identical to TRBD1. Losses at the gene ends were 0 bases for V and 5 bases for J; bases not matched to a gene: 10. Germline V gene sequence: CDR1 DFQATT, CDR2 SNEGSKA (reference sequence). The CDR3 covers 16 residues. CDR3 sequence: CSAREGTALRYQPQHF. CDR3 DNA sequence: TGCAGTGCTAGAGAAGGGACAGCCCTCAGGTATCAGCCCCAGCATTTT.

This clonotype was seen a single time. The genes are TRBV7-2 and TRBJ2-7, with D possibly being TRBD1 (6 bases). The CDR3 loop spans 15 amino acids. Trimming took 5 bases from V and 3 from J, leaving 17 bases between them. The germline V gene has CDR1 SGHTA and CDR2 FQGNSA. The CDR3 here is CASSLTPGRGYEQYF. Here the CDR3 DNA reads TGTGCCAGCAGCCTTACCCCGGGCAGGGGCTACGAGCAGTACTTC.

This clonotype was seen more than once but under ten times. This chain links TRBV12-3 or TRBV12-4 with TRBJ1-5, with a possible D match to TRBD1 (5 bases). The V and J ends lost 6 bases and 0 bases respectively, with 12 bases between them. This CDR3 region has 15 residues. CDR3 protein: CASRLTELSNQPQHF. The DNA for the CDR3 is TGTGCCAGCAGGTTGACAGAACTTAGCAATCAGCCCCAGCATTTT.

V is TRBV4-1 and J is TRBJ1-4, with D uncertain. Germline V lookup: CDR1 MGHRA, CDR2 YSYEKL. Trimming left V 4 bases short and J 3 bases short, with 12 bases between. CDR3 length: 15 residues. CDR3 coding DNA: TGCGCCAGCAGCCCCCCCGGGCGGGCTAATGAAAAACTGTTTTTT. Translated, it gives CASSPPGRANEKLFF.

In regard to this clonotype: This CDR3 is missing its conserved last phenylalanine or tryptophan, likely due to a read error. The rearrangement links TRBV5-1 to TRBJ2-1, with D possibly being TRBD2 (6 bases). Germline V lookup: CDR1 SGHRS, CDR2 YFSETQ. The CDR3 extends over 15 amino acids. The V gene lost 5 bases and the J gene lost 0 bases, with 12 bases spanning the gap. This chain's CDR3 is CASRTTSGSYNEQFL. The DNA for the CDR3 is TGCGCCAGCAGGACGACTAGTGGCTCCTACAATGAGCAGTTCCTC.

This chain links TRBV6-1 with TRBJ2-5; D not certain. Germline CDR1 reads MNHNS; CDR2 reads SASEGT. The CDR3 runs 13 residues. Trimming removed 7 bases at V and 0 bases at J, with 9 bases between. The CDR3 is CASMSRNQETQYF. CDR3 bases: TGTGCCAGCATGAGCAGGAACCAAGAGACCCAGTACTTC.